This is a list of T cell receptor beta chains from one sample in a study of T-cell memory formation after mild COVID-19. TCRdb independently ran MiXCR on the 5' RACE reads; one entry per CDR3 protein. Of 90,000 to 130,000 distinct CDR3 sequences in the sample, over 15% were seen once. Sequencing input: PBMCs or a T cell subset sorted from them (not recorded which). Receptor source: a man between 18 and 35 years old who had mild COVID-19 (a few samples of this study predate the infection). Cell type and time point are not known. CDR3s include the opening cysteine and the closing phenylalanine or tryptophan. Fields, in order: CDR3 DNA, CDR3 protein, J gene, D gene, V gene, clone size. The D gene is left open where the match is weak. Only some rows state a clone size, as once, few, many or a class for expanded clones.

cdr3_nt: TGTGCCAGCAGCGTAGATCCGCAGGGCTACACCGGGGAGCTGTTTTTT; cdr3_aa: CASSVDPQGYTGELFF; j_call: TRBJ2-2; d_call: .; v_call: TRBV9; clone_size: .
cdr3_nt: TGCAGTGCCCCGGGCGGGGGGTGGAACACTGAAGCTTTCTTT; cdr3_aa: CSAPGGGWNTEAFF; j_call: TRBJ1-1; d_call: .; v_call: TRBV20-1; clone_size: .
cdr3_nt: TGCGCCAGCGAGGAGGAAGCGGGGGGGAGTAATGAGCAGTTCTTC; cdr3_aa: CASEEEAGGSNEQFF; j_call: TRBJ2-1; d_call: TRBD2; v_call: TRBV5-1; clone_size: many
cdr3_nt: TGCAGTGCTAGCGGTTTAGTTGGCAATCAGCCCCAGCATTTT; cdr3_aa: CSASGLVGNQPQHF; j_call: TRBJ1-5; d_call: .; v_call: TRBV20-1; clone_size: few
cdr3_nt: TGCGCCAGCAGCTTGGAAGGGGGTAGGGCCAACGTCCTGACTTTC; cdr3_aa: CASSLEGGRANVLTF; j_call: TRBJ2-6; d_call: .; v_call: TRBV5-1; clone_size: .
cdr3_nt: TGTGCCAGCAGTTACTTCAGGGTGCTGAGGCCTGGGGCCAACGTCCTGACTTTC; cdr3_aa: CASSYFRVLRPGANVLTF; j_call: TRBJ2-6; d_call: .; v_call: TRBV6-2/TRBV6-3; clone_size: few
cdr3_nt: TGTGCCAGCAGCCAGGGACGGACTTCCTACGAGCAGTACTTC; cdr3_aa: CASSQGRTSYEQYF; j_call: TRBJ2-7; d_call: .; v_call: TRBV7-2; clone_size: .
cdr3_nt: TGCGCCAGCAGCTTAAGGGAATATTCACCCCTCCACTTT; cdr3_aa: CASSLREYSPLHF; j_call: TRBJ1-6; d_call: .; v_call: TRBV5-1; clone_size: .
cdr3_nt: TGTGCCAGCAGCGCAGACAGGGGGCACACAGATACGCAGTATTTT; cdr3_aa: CASSADRGHTDTQYF; j_call: TRBJ2-3; d_call: TRBD1; v_call: TRBV2; clone_size: few
cdr3_nt: TGTGCCAGTAGTAGACAGCCCCAGCATTTT; cdr3_aa: CASSRQPQHF; j_call: TRBJ1-5; d_call: .; v_call: TRBV19; clone_size: .
cdr3_nt: TGTGCCAGCAGTTTAAGTTTTCTTGGGACAGAGCAGTTCTTC; cdr3_aa: CASSLSFLGTEQFF; j_call: TRBJ2-1; d_call: .; v_call: TRBV28; clone_size: .
cdr3_nt: TGTGCCAGCAGTTCTCGTCAGGGATACGAGCAGTACTTC; cdr3_aa: CASSSRQGYEQYF; j_call: TRBJ2-7; d_call: .; v_call: TRBV6-2/TRBV6-3; clone_size: .
cdr3_nt: TGTGCCAGCAGTTTCGGCAGGTACAATGAGCAGTTCTTC; cdr3_aa: CASSFGRYNEQFF; j_call: TRBJ2-1; d_call: .; v_call: TRBV12-3/TRBV12-4; clone_size: many
cdr3_nt: TGCGCCAGCAGAAACGCCGACAGGAACACTGAAGCTTTCTTT; cdr3_aa: CASRNADRNTEAFF; j_call: TRBJ1-1; d_call: .; v_call: TRBV4-1; clone_size: few
cdr3_nt: TGTGCCAGCAGCTTGCAGGGGGCAAGGCCCCAGCATTTT; cdr3_aa: CASSLQGARPQHF; j_call: TRBJ1-5; d_call: TRBD1; v_call: TRBV7-2; clone_size: few
cdr3_nt: TGTGCCAGCAGTCGGACACCAGCGGGAGATACGCAGTATTTT; cdr3_aa: CASSRTPAGDTQYF; j_call: TRBJ2-3; d_call: .; v_call: TRBV27; clone_size: .
cdr3_nt: TGTGCCATCAGGGGACAGGGCGAGGGCGAGCTGTTTTTT; cdr3_aa: CAIRGQGEGELFF; j_call: TRBJ2-2; d_call: TRBD1; v_call: TRBV10-3; clone_size: many
cdr3_nt: TGTGCCAGCAGCAAGGGACAGGGTCTTGAAAAACTGTTTTTT; cdr3_aa: CASSKGQGLEKLFF; j_call: TRBJ1-4; d_call: TRBD1; v_call: TRBV7-9; clone_size: few
cdr3_nt: TGTGCCAGCAGCGTCGACAGGTACTCTGGGGCCAACGTCCTGACTTTC; cdr3_aa: CASSVDRYSGANVLTF; j_call: TRBJ2-6; d_call: .; v_call: TRBV7-3; clone_size: .
cdr3_nt: TGTGCCAGCAGTACGGGGACTAGCACAGATACGCAGTATTTT; cdr3_aa: CASSTGTSTDTQYF; j_call: TRBJ2-3; d_call: .; v_call: TRBV6-2/TRBV6-3; clone_size: many
cdr3_nt: TGCGCCAGCAGATCCGGGAACACCGGGGAGCTGTTTTTT; cdr3_aa: CASRSGNTGELFF; j_call: TRBJ2-2; d_call: .; v_call: TRBV5-1; clone_size: .
cdr3_nt: TGCAGTGCTATGACTAGCGGAGAGACCCAGTACTTC; cdr3_aa: CSAMTSGETQYF; j_call: TRBJ2-5; d_call: TRBD2; v_call: TRBV20-1; clone_size: .
cdr3_nt: TGCGCCAGCAGCATAGTCCCGGGACCTAATTCACCCCTCCACTTT; cdr3_aa: CASSIVPGPNSPLHF; j_call: TRBJ1-6; d_call: .; v_call: TRBV5-1; clone_size: .
cdr3_nt: TGTGCCAGCCGCCTAGCGGGGGGCCCCGGGGAGCTGTTTTTT; cdr3_aa: CASRLAGGPGELFF; j_call: TRBJ2-2; d_call: TRBD2; v_call: TRBV12-3/TRBV12-4; clone_size: .
cdr3_nt: TGTGCCAGCAGCGTAACAGGGGGCCGACAGCCCCAGCATTTT; cdr3_aa: CASSVTGGRQPQHF; j_call: TRBJ1-5; d_call: TRBD1; v_call: TRBV9; clone_size: .
cdr3_nt: TGTGCCAGGAGTCCTAGGGCGGGGGTGCCCAATCAGCCCCAGCATTTT; cdr3_aa: CARSPRAGVPNQPQHF; j_call: TRBJ1-5; d_call: .; v_call: TRBV7-2; clone_size: .
cdr3_nt: TGTGCCAGCAGCCCTGGGACAGCTTCTTTCACAGATACGCAGTATTTT; cdr3_aa: CASSPGTASFTDTQYF; j_call: TRBJ2-3; d_call: TRBD1; v_call: TRBV9; clone_size: few
cdr3_nt: TGCGCCAGCAGCCCGATTCGAGATACGCAGTATTTT; cdr3_aa: CASSPIRDTQYF; j_call: TRBJ2-3; d_call: .; v_call: TRBV5-1; clone_size: many
cdr3_nt: TGCAGCGTTGATAGTGTAGCGGGGACCAACACCGGGGAGCTGTTTTTT; cdr3_aa: CSVDSVAGTNTGELFF; j_call: TRBJ2-2; d_call: TRBD2; v_call: TRBV29-1; clone_size: .
cdr3_nt: TGCGCCAGCAGCCAAGACCCAGGAGGGAACAGGGAAGCTTTCTTT; cdr3_aa: CASSQDPGGNREAFF; j_call: TRBJ1-1; d_call: .; v_call: TRBV4-1; clone_size: .
cdr3_nt: TGTGCCAGCAGTCTCTGGGGGCCGTTCTACGAGCAGTACTTC; cdr3_aa: CASSLWGPFYEQYF; j_call: TRBJ2-7; d_call: .; v_call: TRBV12-3/TRBV12-4; clone_size: few
cdr3_nt: TGTGCCAGCAGTTTCGGGGGGGTGGGACAGCCCCAGCATTTT; cdr3_aa: CASSFGGVGQPQHF; j_call: TRBJ1-5; d_call: .; v_call: TRBV12-3/TRBV12-4; clone_size: .
cdr3_nt: TGTGCCAGCATTAGGAGCGGGTTTACGAGAGAGGAGACCCAGTACTTC; cdr3_aa: CASIRSGFTREETQYF; j_call: TRBJ2-5; d_call: .; v_call: TRBV6-2/TRBV6-3; clone_size: .
cdr3_nt: TGCAGCGTTGAGCCCCTTCCAGGGCAAGCTTTCTTT; cdr3_aa: CSVEPLPGQAFF; j_call: TRBJ1-1; d_call: .; v_call: TRBV29-1; clone_size: .
cdr3_nt: TGTGCCAGCAGCTTGGTGGGGGCTCAACACTCACCCCTCCACTTT; cdr3_aa: CASSLVGAQHSPLHF; j_call: TRBJ1-6; d_call: .; v_call: TRBV5-5; clone_size: .
cdr3_nt: TGCAGTGCTACCGCTAGAAGTGTAGGCACAGATACGCAGTATTTT; cdr3_aa: CSATARSVGTDTQYF; j_call: TRBJ2-3; d_call: .; v_call: TRBV20-1; clone_size: .
cdr3_nt: TGTGCCAGCTCATCAACAGGGAACACTGAAGCTTTCTTT; cdr3_aa: CASSSTGNTEAFF; j_call: TRBJ1-1; d_call: .; v_call: TRBV18; clone_size: .
cdr3_nt: TGTGCCAGCAGCTTAGCTGCTTCAGGGACCCAGTACTTC; cdr3_aa: CASSLAASGTQYF; j_call: TRBJ2-5; d_call: .; v_call: TRBV7-2; clone_size: .
cdr3_nt: TGTGCCAGCAGCCTCCGGTCTGGGAGCGGGGGATACACCGGGGAGCTGTTTTTT; cdr3_aa: CASSLRSGSGGYTGELFF; j_call: TRBJ2-2; d_call: TRBD2; v_call: TRBV5-4; clone_size: .
cdr3_nt: TGTGCCAGCAGCTTAAGGAGGGGTCACCTCCCGAGCTCCTACAATGAGCAGTTCTTC; cdr3_aa: CASSLRRGHLPSSYNEQFF; j_call: TRBJ2-1; d_call: .; v_call: TRBV7-2; clone_size: few
cdr3_nt: TGCGCCAGCAGCTTTCAAGGGGAGGACATTCAGTACTTC; cdr3_aa: CASSFQGEDIQYF; j_call: TRBJ2-4; d_call: .; v_call: TRBV5-1; clone_size: .
cdr3_nt: TGTGCCAGCAGCGTAGGTCACAATCAGCCCCAGCATTTT; cdr3_aa: CASSVGHNQPQHF; j_call: TRBJ1-5; d_call: .; v_call: TRBV9; clone_size: .
cdr3_nt: TGTGCCAGCAGCCCCCAGACAGGTTTGGCCAACGTCCTGACTTTC; cdr3_aa: CASSPQTGLANVLTF; j_call: TRBJ2-6; d_call: .; v_call: TRBV7-2; clone_size: .
cdr3_nt: TGTGCCACCGCTAGTTCGCGGGGGGGCAATGAGCAGTTCTTC; cdr3_aa: CATASSRGGNEQFF; j_call: TRBJ2-1; d_call: TRBD2; v_call: TRBV24-1; clone_size: many
cdr3_nt: TGTGCCAGCAGCGTCGCTTCGCAGAGCCTCGACGAGCAGTACTTC; cdr3_aa: CASSVASQSLDEQYF; j_call: TRBJ2-7; d_call: .; v_call: TRBV9; clone_size: .
cdr3_nt: TGTGCCAGCAAAGAGACAGGGGGCTACTACGAGCAGTACTTC; cdr3_aa: CASKETGGYYEQYF; j_call: TRBJ2-7; d_call: TRBD1; v_call: TRBV2; clone_size: few
cdr3_nt: TGTGCCAGCAGCCCGACAGGGGGCCTGGATGAGCAGTTCTTC; cdr3_aa: CASSPTGGLDEQFF; j_call: TRBJ2-1; d_call: TRBD1; v_call: TRBV7-3; clone_size: many
cdr3_nt: TGTGCCAGCAGTCCACCATTCTTGACAGGGGGAGATGAAAAACTGTTTTTT; cdr3_aa: CASSPPFLTGGDEKLFF; j_call: TRBJ1-4; d_call: TRBD1; v_call: TRBV28; clone_size: few
cdr3_nt: TGTGCCAGCAGCAGAGGGACAGGGCTCAGCAATCAGCCCCAGCATTTT; cdr3_aa: CASSRGTGLSNQPQHF; j_call: TRBJ1-5; d_call: TRBD1; v_call: TRBV28; clone_size: .
cdr3_nt: TGTGCCAGCAGCTGGGGGAAGGGCACTGAAGCTTTCTTT; cdr3_aa: CASSWGKGTEAFF; j_call: TRBJ1-1; d_call: .; v_call: TRBV5-6; clone_size: few
cdr3_nt: TGCGCCAGCAGCCGGAGCGGGCTGTACACAGATACGCAGTATTTT; cdr3_aa: CASSRSGLYTDTQYF; j_call: TRBJ2-3; d_call: .; v_call: TRBV4-3; clone_size: many